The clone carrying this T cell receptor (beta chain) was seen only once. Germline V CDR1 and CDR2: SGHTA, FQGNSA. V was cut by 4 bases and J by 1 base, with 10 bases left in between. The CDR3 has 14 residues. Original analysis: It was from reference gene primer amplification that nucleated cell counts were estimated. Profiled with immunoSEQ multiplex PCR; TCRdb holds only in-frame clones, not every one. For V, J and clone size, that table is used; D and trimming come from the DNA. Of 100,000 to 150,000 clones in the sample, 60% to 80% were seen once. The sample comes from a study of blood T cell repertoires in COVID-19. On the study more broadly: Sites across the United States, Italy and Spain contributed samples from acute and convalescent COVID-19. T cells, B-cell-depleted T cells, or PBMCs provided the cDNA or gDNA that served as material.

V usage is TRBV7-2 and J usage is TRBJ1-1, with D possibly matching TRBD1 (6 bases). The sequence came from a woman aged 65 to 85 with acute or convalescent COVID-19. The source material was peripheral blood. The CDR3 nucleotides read TGTGCCAGCAGCTCCGGGACACGGAACACTGAAGCTTTCTTT. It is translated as CASSSGTRNTEAFF.